This T cell receptor (beta chain) was sequenced for a study of T cells after yellow fever vaccination. Trimming took 5 bases from V and 1 from J, leaving 19 bases between them. CDR1 SEHNR and CDR2 FQNEAQ come from the germline V gene (reference sequence). CDR3 size: 17 residues. TCRdb analysed the 5' RACE reads with MiXCR anew, one entry per CDR3 protein. The sample lists some 290,000 distinct CDR3 sequences, roughly 10% occurring once. This TCR was recovered from a man in his late teens or twenties who received the YFV17D yellow fever vaccine. This specimen consisted of CD4+ T cells sorted from PBMCs, obtained 45 days after the yellow fever booster vaccination. The chain couples TRBV7-9 to TRBJ2-3; the D call may be TRBD1 or TRBD2 (5 bases each). The CDR3 region is CASSLGTGSRGTDTQYF. The CDR3, as DNA: TGTGCCAGCAGCCTAGGGACGGGTTCGAGAGGCACAGATACGCAGTATTTT.